This record concerns one TCR beta chain sequence. This specimen comes from a study of T cells in Graves' hyperthyroidism and ophthalmopathy. Disease duration was under 3 months in the ophthalmopathy patients, who also had a Clinical Activity Score of at least 3 and a NOSPECS grade of at least 4. TCR beta CDR3 regions were amplified from RNA transcripts. Researchers ran a first-round RT-PCR on the TCR CDR3 using the HTBI primer set. One entry per CDR3 protein results from TCRdb running MiXCR on the multiplex PCR reads. The sample lists hundreds of thousands of distinct CDR3 sequences, around a quarter occurring once. This CDR3 has 15 amino acids. V shed 5 bases and J 4 bases; nucleotides not matched to a gene: 10. Germline loops: CDR1 LNHDA, CDR2 SQIVND (reference sequence).

The V and J genes are TRBV19 and TRBJ2-5, with 7 bases identical to TRBD2. This receptor was obtained from a woman in her 30s with Graves' ophthalmopathy. The sequenced sample was blood. The CDR3 coding sequence is TGTGCCAGTAGTGCAATGGGGGGGGAAAGAGAGACCCAGTACTTC. Translating gives CASSAMGGERETQYF.